This T cell receptor (beta chain) is drawn from a study of blood T cell repertoires in COVID-19. The overall study: Whether acute or convalescent, the COVID-19 samples came from the United States, Italy and Spain. PBMCs, B-cell-depleted T cells, or T cells provided the cDNA or gDNA that made up the material.

The sample holds a few counts of this clone. How the authors handled the data: Amplified reference gene primers provided the basis for estimating nucleated cell counts. Profiled with immunoSEQ multiplex PCR; TCRdb holds only in-frame clones, not every one. V, J and clone size are taken as reported in that table, and D and trimming were inferred from the DNA itself. The top ten clones hold around 14% of a sample with 150,000 to 180,000 clones, 80% to 90% of them seen once. There are 14 residues in the CDR3. V gave up 2 bases and J gave up 7 bases, with 11 bases separating them. Germline loops: CDR1 MDHEN, CDR2 SYDVKM.

This receptor was taken from a middle-aged woman with acute or convalescent COVID-19. Sequencing input: peripheral blood. The chain recombines TRBV28 with TRBJ1-4, with TRBD1 as a possible D gene (6 bases). DNA of the CDR3: TGTGCCAGCAGTTTAGGGGGGGCACTTGAAAAACTGTTTTTT. Translated, it gives CASSLGGALEKLFF.